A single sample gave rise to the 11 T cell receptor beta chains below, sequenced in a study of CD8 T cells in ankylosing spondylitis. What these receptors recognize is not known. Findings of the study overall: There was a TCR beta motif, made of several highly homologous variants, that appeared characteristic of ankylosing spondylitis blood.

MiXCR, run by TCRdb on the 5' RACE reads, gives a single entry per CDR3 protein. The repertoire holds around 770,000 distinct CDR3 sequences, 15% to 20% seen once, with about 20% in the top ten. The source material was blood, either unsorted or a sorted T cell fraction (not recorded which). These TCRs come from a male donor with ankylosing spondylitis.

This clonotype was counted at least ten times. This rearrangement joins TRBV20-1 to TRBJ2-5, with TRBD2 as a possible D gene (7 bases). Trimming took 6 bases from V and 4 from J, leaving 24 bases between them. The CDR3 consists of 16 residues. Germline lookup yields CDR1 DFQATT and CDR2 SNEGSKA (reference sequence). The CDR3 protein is CSASPGSGGQGETQYF. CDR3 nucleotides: TGCAGTGCCAGCCCGGGGTCGGGGGGCCAGGGAGAGACCCAGTACTTC.

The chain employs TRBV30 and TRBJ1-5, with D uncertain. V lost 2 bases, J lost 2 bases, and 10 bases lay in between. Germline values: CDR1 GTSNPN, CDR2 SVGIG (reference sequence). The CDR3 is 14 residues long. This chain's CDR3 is CAWSPGYGNQPQHF. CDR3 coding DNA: TGTGCCTGGAGTCCCGGGTACGGCAATCAGCCCCAGCATTTT.

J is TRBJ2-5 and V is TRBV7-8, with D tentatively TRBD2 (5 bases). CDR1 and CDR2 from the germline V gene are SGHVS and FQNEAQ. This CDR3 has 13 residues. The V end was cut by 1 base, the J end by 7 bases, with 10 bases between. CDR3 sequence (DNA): TGTGCCAGCAGCTTAGGCGGGTTGGGGACCCAGTACTTC. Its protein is CASSLGGLGTQYF. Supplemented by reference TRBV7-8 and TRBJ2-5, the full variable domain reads GAGVSQSPRYKVAKRGQDVALRCDPISGHVSLFWYQQALGQGPEFLTYFQNEAQLDKSGLPSDRFFAERPEGSVSTLKIQRTQQEDSAVYLCASSLGGLGTQYFGPGTRLLVL.

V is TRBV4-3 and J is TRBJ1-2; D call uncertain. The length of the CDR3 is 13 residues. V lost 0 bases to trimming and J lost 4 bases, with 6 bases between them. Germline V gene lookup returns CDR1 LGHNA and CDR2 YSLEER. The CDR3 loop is CASSQELLYGYTF. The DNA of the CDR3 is TGCGCCAGCAGCCAAGAACTCCTCTATGGCTACACCTTC.

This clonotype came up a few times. The CDR3 DNA reads as TGTGCCAGCAGTTTTGTGTCCGGATGGGACCAAGTAGAGACCCAGTACTTC. As protein: CASSFVSGWDQVETQYF. This chain joins TRBV27 and TRBJ2-5, with D possibly being TRBD1 or TRBD2 (5 bases each). Germline values: CDR1 MNHEY, CDR2 SMNVEV (reference sequence). V dropped 3 bases and J dropped 4 bases, with 21 bases sitting between them. CDR3 length: 17 amino acids.

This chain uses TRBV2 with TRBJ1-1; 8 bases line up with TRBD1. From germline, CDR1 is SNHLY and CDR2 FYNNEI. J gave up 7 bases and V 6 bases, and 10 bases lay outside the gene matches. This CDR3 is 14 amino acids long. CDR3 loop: CASRADRGRGEAFF. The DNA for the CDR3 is TGTGCCAGCAGGGCTGACAGGGGACGAGGTGAAGCTTTCTTT. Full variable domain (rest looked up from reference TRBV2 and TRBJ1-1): EPEVTQTPSHQVTQMGQEVILRCVPISNHLYFYWYRQILGQKVEFLVSFYNNEISEKSEIFDDQFSVERPDGSNFTLKIRSTKLEDSAMYFCASRADRGRGEAFFGQGTRLTVV.

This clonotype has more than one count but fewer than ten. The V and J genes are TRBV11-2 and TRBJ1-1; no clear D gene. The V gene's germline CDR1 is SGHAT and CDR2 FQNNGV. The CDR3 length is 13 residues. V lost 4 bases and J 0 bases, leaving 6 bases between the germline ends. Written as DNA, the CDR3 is TGTGCCAGCAGCTACGCCTTGAACACTGAAGCTTTCTTT. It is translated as CASSYALNTEAFF.

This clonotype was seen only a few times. For the CDR3, the DNA is TGCGCCAGCAGCTTGGAAGGGACTAGGCCAGATACGCAGTATTTT. This gives the protein CASSLEGTRPDTQYF. The V gene is TRBV5-1, the J gene TRBJ2-3; 8 nucleotides match TRBD2. CDR1 SGHRS and CDR2 YFSETQ come from the germline V gene. The CDR3 totals 15 residues. The J segment lost 4 bases and the V segment lost 0 bases, leaving 4 bases of the junction unmatched.

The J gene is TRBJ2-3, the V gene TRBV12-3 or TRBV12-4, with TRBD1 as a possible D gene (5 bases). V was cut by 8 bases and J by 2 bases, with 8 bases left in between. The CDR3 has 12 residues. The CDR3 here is CASGATTDTQYF. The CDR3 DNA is TGTGCCAGCGGGGCCACCACAGATACGCAGTATTTT.

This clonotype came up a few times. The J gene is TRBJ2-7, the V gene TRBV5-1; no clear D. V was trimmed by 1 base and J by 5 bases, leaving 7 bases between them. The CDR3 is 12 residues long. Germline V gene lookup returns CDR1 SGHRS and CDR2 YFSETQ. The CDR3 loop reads CASSLFSNEQYF. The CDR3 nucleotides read TGCGCCAGCAGCTTGTTTTCCAACGAGCAGTACTTC.

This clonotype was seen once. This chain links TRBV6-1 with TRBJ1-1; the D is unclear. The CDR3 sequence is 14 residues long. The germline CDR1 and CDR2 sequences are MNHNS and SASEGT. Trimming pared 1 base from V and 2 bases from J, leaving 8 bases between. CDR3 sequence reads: CASSEGWVNTEAFF. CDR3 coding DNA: TGTGCCAGCAGTGAAGGATGGGTTAACACTGAAGCTTTCTTT.